A single sample is the source of the 9 T cell receptor beta chains below, sequenced in a study of beta chain features in type 1 diabetes listed by TCRdb under 2018. The investigation overall reported the following: Type 1 diabetes patients showed a moderate but significant shortening of TCRB CDR3 length in all four CD4+ subsets.

Library preparation was by the immunoSEQ multiplex PCR assay. The entire amount of isolated RNA was reverse transcribed using the High Capacity cDNA Reverse Transcription Kit, so the sequenced TCRB transcripts were expressed ones. In its TCRdb copy, this immuneACCESS table keeps in-frame sequences only and misses some clones. Where compared with another copy, unresolved V genes explain less than half of these, and the others have no known cause. Within this sample are about 140,000 clones, with about 13% of them counted one time only. The top ten clonotypes cover under 1.5% of the sample. These TCRs' antigens remain unknown. The sequenced material came from central memory CD4+ T cells from blood. The receptors were sampled from a man aged 18 to 30 with type 1 diabetes.

This clone was observed a handful of times. J is TRBJ1-2 and V is TRBV4-1, with a tentative D call TRBD1 (5 bases). Germline V gene sequence: CDR1 MGHRA, CDR2 YSYEKL. The CDR3 runs 13 residues. V shed 3 bases and J shed 3 bases, with 8 bases lying between them. CDR3 nucleotides: TGCGCCAGCAGCCACTGGGGGGACTATGGCTACACCTTC. This codes for CASSHWGDYGYTF.

This clone came up many times. This rearrangement joins TRBV30 to TRBJ1-2; perhaps TRBD1 as D (5 bases). CDR3 size: 13 residues. Germline V lookup: CDR1 GTSNPN, CDR2 SVGIG (reference sequence). V shed 1 base and J shed 6 bases, with 12 bases lying between them. This chain's CDR3 is CAWSAKGTHGYTF. In nucleotides, the CDR3 is TGTGCCTGGAGTGCAAAGGGGACCCATGGCTACACCTTC.

This clone showed up just a few times. The chain links TRBV18 to TRBJ1-2, with D possibly being TRBD1 (5 bases). The germline V and J ends were trimmed by 5 bases and 0 bases, with 13 bases remaining between them. This CDR3 region has 15 residues. CDR1 KGHSH and CDR2 LQKENI come from the germline V gene. CDR3 amino acids: CASSARGSANYGYTF. CDR3 DNA: TGTGCCAGCTCAGCCCGGGGCTCAGCTAACTATGGCTACACCTTC.

This clone was detected a few times. This rearrangement joins TRBV19 to TRBJ2-5; D possibly matches TRBD1 or TRBD2 (5 bases each). The length of the CDR3 is 14 residues. Germline CDR1 reads LNHDA; CDR2 reads SQIVND (reference sequence). Trimming cost V 4 bases and J 2 bases, with 11 bases left between them. As DNA, the CDR3 is TGTGCCAGTAGTAGGGGGACGGTACAAGAGACCCAGTACTTC. It translates to CASSRGTVQETQYF.

This clone has just a few counts. The chain has TRBV6-6 and TRBJ1-5; D not resolved. This CDR3 has 12 residues. Germline V CDR1 and CDR2: MNHNY, SVGAGI (reference sequence). Trimming pared 4 bases from V and 7 bases from J, leaving 8 bases between. The CDR3 spells CASSSSGQPQHF. CDR3 coding DNA: TGTGCCAGCAGTTCGTCGGGACAGCCCCAGCATTTT.

This clone has a handful of counts. V and J are TRBV27 and TRBJ1-5, with D hard to call. This CDR3 is built from 14 residues. The germline CDR1 and CDR2 sequences are MNHEY and SMNVEV (reference sequence). V lost 5 bases, J lost 0 bases, and 8 bases lay in between. CDR3 nucleotides: TGTGCCAGCAGTAGGGCGGATAGCAATCAGCCCCAGCATTTT. This sequence encodes CASSRADSNQPQHF.

This clone showed up just a few times. This chain connects TRBV15 to TRBJ1-4; D might be TRBD1 (5 bases). This CDR3 is 16 amino acids long. Per the germline V gene, CDR1 is LNHNV and CDR2 is YYDKDF (reference sequence). The V end was cut by 7 bases, the J end by 6 bases, with 21 bases between. The CDR3 nucleotides are TGTGCCACCACCCTCGGGGACTCCAGGGAGGATGAAAAACTGTTTTTT. It translates to CATTLGDSREDEKLFF.

The chain combines TRBV5-1 with TRBJ2-3, with 15 bases aligning to TRBD2. Germline CDR1 is SGHRS and CDR2 is YFSETQ. Trimming at V came to 3 bases and at J to 3 bases, leaving 11 bases not matched to a gene. This CDR3 is 19 amino acids long. CDR3 in DNA: TGCGCCAGCAGCTCATCCGGGACTAGCGGGGGGCGCGGGACAGATACGCAGTATTTT. This translates into CASSSSGTSGGRGTDTQYF.

The gene calls are TRBV5-4 and TRBJ2-1; perhaps TRBD1 as D (6 bases). Germline V gives CDR1 SGHNT, CDR2 YYREEE (reference sequence). V lost 0 bases and J lost 3, with 10 bases in between. This CDR3 comprises 15 residues. This chain's CDR3 is CASSLDRALYNEQFF. The CDR3 DNA follows: TGTGCCAGCAGCTTGGACAGGGCCCTCTACAATGAGCAGTTCTTC.